Each of the 27 T cell receptor beta chains below was sequenced from the same sample in a study of T-cell memory formation after mild COVID-19. TCRdb called the 5' RACE reads again in MiXCR, with one record for every CDR3 protein. In the table there are roughly 400,000 distinct CDR3 sequences, 20% to 25% of which are singletons. Sequencing input: PBMCs or a T cell subset sorted from them (not recorded which). The receptor set was obtained from an adult woman who had mild COVID-19 (a few samples of this study predate the infection). Cell type and time point are not known.

The chain carries TRBV5-1 and TRBJ2-3, with TRBD2 matching 11 bases. J gave up 2 bases and V 4 bases, and 3 bases lay outside the gene matches. The CDR3 spans 15 residues. Germline V CDR1 and CDR2: SGHRS, YFSETQ. CDR3 sequence reads: CASSRSGRDTDTQYF. Here the CDR3 DNA reads TGCGCCAGCAGCCGTAGCGGGAGGGACACAGATACGCAGTATTTT.

The table lists this clonotype with a few counts. The chain carries TRBV5-5 and TRBJ2-4; tentatively, D is TRBD1 or TRBD2 (5 bases each). The V and J ends lost 4 bases and 7 bases respectively, with 15 bases between them. The CDR3 extends over 14 amino acids. Germline CDR1 and CDR2: SGHKS and YYEKEE (reference sequence). The CDR3 reads CASSLVGAENIQYF. The DNA for the CDR3 is TGTGCCAGCAGCCTTGTCGGGGCTGAGAACATTCAGTACTTC.

The chain carries TRBV9 and TRBJ2-7, with TRBD2 matching 9 bases. The trim removed 4 bases at V and 6 bases at J, leaving 11 bases unmatched. The germline V gene has CDR1 SGDLS and CDR2 YYNGEE. CDR3 length equals 15 residues. CDR3 region: CASSLSGRGVGEQYF. DNA of the CDR3: TGTGCCAGCAGCCTTAGCGGGAGAGGGGTGGGCGAGCAGTACTTC.

This clonotype was counted at least ten times. The rearrangement uses TRBV20-1 and TRBJ2-3; no clear D. Germline V CDR1 and CDR2: DFQATT, SNEGSKA (reference sequence). This CDR3 is built from 13 residues. With 3 bases removed from V and 6 bases from J, the gap between germline ends came to 13 bases. The DNA of the CDR3 is TGCAGTGCTAGCCCCCTCGATAGGGATACGCAGTATTTT. Its protein is CSASPLDRDTQYF.

This sequence joins TRBV15 and TRBJ1-1; D remains ambiguous. Per the germline V gene, CDR1 is LNHNV and CDR2 is YYDKDF (reference sequence). The CDR3 spans 14 residues. V was pared by 0 bases and J by 6 bases, with 11 bases between. The CDR3 spells CATSRDRAVPEAFF. In nucleotides, the CDR3 is TGTGCCACCAGCAGAGATCGGGCAGTGCCTGAAGCTTTCTTT.

This clonotype showed up many times. J is TRBJ2-4 and V is TRBV28, with D uncertain. The CDR3 has 9 residues. V gave up 8 bases and J gave up 8 bases, with 4 bases separating them. From germline, CDR1 is MDHEN and CDR2 SYDVKM. CDR3: CASGDIQYF. The CDR3, as DNA: TGTGCCAGCGGGGACATTCAGTACTTC.

The V call is TRBV4-1, the J call TRBJ1-5; D might be TRBD1 (5 bases). Trimming removed 0 bases at V and 0 bases at J, with 9 bases between. The CDR3 loop spans 16 amino acids. CDR1 is MGHRA and CDR2 is YSYEKL in the germline V gene. CDR3 sequence reads: CASSQDGGNSNQPQHF. The CDR3 nucleotides are TGCGCCAGCAGCCAAGACGGGGGGAATAGCAATCAGCCCCAGCATTTT.

This clonotype was seen a handful of times. This chain uses TRBV3-1 with TRBJ1-5, with 8 bases identical to TRBD1. The J segment lost 3 bases and the V segment lost 8 bases, leaving 3 bases of the junction unmatched. The CDR3 sequence is 13 residues long. Germline loops: CDR1 LGHDT, CDR2 YNNKEL (reference sequence). CDR3 sequence (DNA): TGTGCCAGCGGGACAGGCTTCAATCAGCCCCAGCATTTT. It translates to CASGTGFNQPQHF.

Note on this clonotype: A junction end diverges from the germline sequence, so it may reflect a read error. The chain carries TRBV20-1 and TRBJ1-4, with D unresolved. CDR1 and CDR2 from the germline V gene are DFQATT and SNEGSKA (reference sequence). The CDR3 length is 12 residues. The CDR3 is CSARDHNEKLFF. The DNA for the CDR3 is TGCAGTGCTCGAGATCATAATGAAAAACTGTTTTTT.

A few counts support this clonotype. The rearrangement links TRBV4-2 to TRBJ2-3; 8 bases align to TRBD2. The V segment lost 0 bases and the J segment 4 bases; nucleotides outside the gene matches: 9. Germline lookup yields CDR1 LGHNA and CDR2 YNFKEQ. The CDR3 is 17 amino acids. CDR3 DNA sequence: TGTGCCAGCAGCCAAGAGGAGTGGGCGGGAGGAGCAGATACGCAGTATTTT. Translated: CASSQEEWAGGADTQYF.

The genes are TRBV9 and TRBJ2-7; D might be TRBD1 (6 bases). Per the germline V gene, CDR1 is SGDLS and CDR2 is YYNGEE. The V gene lost 0 bases and the J gene lost 0 bases, with 16 bases spanning the gap. The CDR3 runs to 17 residues. CDR3 loop: CASSVDDRNFDSYEQYF. The CDR3 coding sequence is TGTGCCAGCAGCGTAGACGACAGGAACTTCGACTCCTACGAGCAGTACTTC.

CDR3 in amino acids: CASSDLGTATNTGELFF. CDR3 bases: TGTGCCAGTAGCGATCTAGGGACAGCCACTAACACCGGGGAGCTGTTTTTT. V and J are TRBV19 and TRBJ2-2; 7 nucleotides agree with TRBD1. This CDR3 comprises 17 residues. Germline V lookup: CDR1 LNHDA, CDR2 SQIVND (reference sequence). V shed 6 bases, J shed 2 bases, and the junction held 12 bases outside the gene matches.

This clonotype was detected a few times. The chain uses TRBV2 and TRBJ2-7; 8 bases are a match to TRBD2. This CDR3 is 14 amino acids long. The V gene's germline CDR1 is SNHLY and CDR2 FYNNEI. J lost 0 bases, V lost 9 bases, and 7 bases had no gene match. In nucleotides, the CDR3 is TGTGCCAGAGCGGGGGCAATTAGCTCCTACGAGCAGTACTTC. Protein sequence: CARAGAISSYEQYF.

The chain joins TRBV7-8 to TRBJ2-1, with 15 bases fitting TRBD2. V lost 0 bases to trimming and J lost 6 bases; unmatched junction nucleotides: 6. The CDR3 loop spans 18 amino acids. Germline assignment: CDR1 SGHVS and CDR2 FQNEAQ. The CDR3 reads CASSLAVTGLAGGNEQFF. CDR3 sequence (DNA): TGTGCCAGCAGCTTAGCAGTAACGGGACTAGCGGGAGGCAATGAGCAGTTCTTC.

J is TRBJ1-1 and V is TRBV6-1; no clear D gene. Germline assignment: CDR1 MNHNS and CDR2 SASEGT. V lost 0 bases and J lost 2, with 13 bases in between. CDR3 length equals 16 residues. The CDR3 sequence: CASSEAKRRVNTEAFF. CDR3 DNA sequence: TGTGCCAGCAGTGAAGCCAAGCGGAGAGTTAACACTGAAGCTTTCTTT.

This rearrangement joins TRBV27 to TRBJ1-1, with D maybe TRBD1 (6 bases). The CDR3 consists of 13 residues. Germline V gene sequence: CDR1 MNHEY, CDR2 SMNVEV (reference sequence). With 6 bases removed from V and 1 base from J, the gap between germline ends came to 9 bases. The CDR3 bases are TGTGCCAGCAGGTCAGGGGCGAACACTGAAGCTTTCTTT. Its protein product is CASRSGANTEAFF.

This chain links TRBV4-1 with TRBJ2-5, with no clear D. The germline V gene encodes CDR1 MGHRA and CDR2 YSYEKL. Trimming cost V 1 base and J 7 bases, with 16 bases left between them. CDR3 size: 15 residues. CDR3 coding DNA: TGCGCCAGCAGCCAAGGGTCGGTCCTATCGGGGACCCAGTACTTC. Its translation is CASSQGSVLSGTQYF.

The chain uses TRBV9 and TRBJ2-7; unclear D gene. The CDR3 consists of 14 residues. Germline V gene lookup returns CDR1 SGDLS and CDR2 YYNGEE. V lost 0 bases and J lost 0, with 7 bases in between. CDR3 nucleotide sequence: TGTGCCAGCAGCGTAGCGGCGAGCTCCTACGAGCAGTACTTC. Protein product: CASSVAASSYEQYF.

This clonotype was picked up a small number of times. This chain joins TRBV7-9 and TRBJ2-1; TRBD2 matches 8 bases. Germline values: CDR1 SEHNR, CDR2 FQNEAQ (reference sequence). V shed 3 bases, J shed 10 bases, and the junction held 17 bases outside the gene matches. The CDR3 is 17 residues long. CDR3 in DNA: TGTGCCAGCAGCTTTCTTCCGTGGGAAGTCCGGGGGGGCGAGCAGTTCTTC. It specifies CASSFLPWEVRGGEQFF. The complete variable domain, with remaining parts taken from reference TRBV7-9 and TRBJ2-1, reads DTGVSQNPRHKITKRGQNVTFRCDPISEHNRLYWYRQTLGQGPEFLTYFQNEAQLEKSRLLSDRFSAERPKGSFSTLEIQRTEQGDSAMYLCASSFLPWEVRGGEQFFGPGTRLTVL.

The sample holds a few counts of this clonotype. The CDR3 loop reads CSAYRDHLLSNTEAFF. The CDR3 nucleotides read TGCAGTGCTTACAGGGACCACCTCCTATCTAACACTGAAGCTTTCTTT. This chain joins TRBV20-1 and TRBJ1-1, with a tentative D call TRBD1 (6 bases). The germline gives CDR1 DFQATT, CDR2 SNEGSKA (reference sequence). V was pared by 5 bases and J by 2 bases, with 21 bases between. This CDR3 is 16 amino acids long.

In its sample, this clonotype was seen a few times. The chain links TRBV18 to TRBJ2-7; no clear D gene. The CDR3 has 14 amino acids. Germline CDR1 is KGHSH and CDR2 is LQKENI. Trimming stripped 2 bases from V and 0 bases from J, with 8 bases between. The CDR3 spells CASSPKINSYEQYF. In DNA, the CDR3 is TGTGCCAGCTCACCAAAGATCAACTCCTACGAGCAGTACTTC. Based on the CDR3 plus reference TRBV18 and TRBJ2-7, the full variable domain is NAGVMQNPRHLVRRRGQEARLRCSPMKGHSHVYWYRQLPEEGLKFMVYLQKENIIDESGMPKERFSAEFPKEGPSILRIQQVVRGDSAAYFCASSPKINSYEQYFGPGTRLTVT.

This clonotype was picked up a small number of times. The CDR3 loop is CASIGRGGHQETQYF. As DNA, the CDR3 is TGTGCCAGCATCGGGCGGGGGGGGCACCAAGAGACCCAGTACTTC. The genes are TRBV6-5 and TRBJ2-5; 9 nucleotides align to TRBD2. CDR1 is MNHEY and CDR2 is SVGAGI in the germline V gene. V shed 7 bases, J shed 0 bases, and the junction held 6 bases outside the gene matches. The CDR3 sequence is 15 residues long.

This chain connects TRBV7-6 to TRBJ2-1; the D gene is possibly TRBD1 (5 bases). This CDR3 has 17 amino acids. The V end was cut by 5 bases, the J end by 4 bases, with 21 bases between. The germline CDR1 and CDR2 sequences are SGHVS and FNYEAQ. CDR3 nucleotides: TGTGCCAGCAGCCCATACTTGGCAGGGCGCGATTACAATGAGCAGTTCTTC. This sequence encodes CASSPYLAGRDYNEQFF.

This clonotype was observed a few times. This rearrangement joins TRBV20-1 to TRBJ2-3, with 7 bases identical to TRBD2. The germline gives CDR1 DFQATT, CDR2 SNEGSKA (reference sequence). Unmatched junction bases numbered 18, after V lost 7 bases and J lost 2 bases. This CDR3 spans 17 amino acids. The DNA for the CDR3 is TGCAGTGGCCAGAAGGATTCTAGCGGTTACTACACAGATACGCAGTATTTT. Amino acid sequence: CSGQKDSSGYYTDTQYF.

In its sample, this clonotype was seen a few times. The chain is built from TRBV12-3 or TRBV12-4 and TRBJ2-1; D might be TRBD1 (6 bases). Trimming stripped 7 bases from V and 2 bases from J, with 12 bases between. This CDR3 region has 14 residues. CDR3 protein: CASKGGATYNEQFF. In DNA, the CDR3 is TGTGCCAGCAAAGGGGGTGCCACCTACAATGAGCAGTTCTTC.

This chain uses TRBV30 with TRBJ2-1; 8 bases are a match to TRBD2. The V and J ends lost 0 bases and 5 bases, in that order; junction bases with no gene match: 3. Germline assignment: CDR1 GTSNPN and CDR2 SVGIG (reference sequence). This CDR3 has 14 amino acids. DNA of the CDR3: TGTGCCTGGAGTGTCCCAGCGGGGGACAATGAGCAGTTCTTC. Its translation is CAWSVPAGDNEQFF.

This chain joins TRBV6-5 and TRBJ1-2, with 7 bases identical to TRBD1. V lost 6 bases to trimming and J lost 1 base; unmatched junction nucleotides: 11. The CDR3 covers 16 residues. Per the germline V gene, CDR1 is MNHEY and CDR2 is SVGAGI. Here the CDR3 DNA reads TGTGCCAGCAGGTCCGGGACAGCCGTTATTAACTATGGCTACACCTTC. This translates into CASRSGTAVINYGYTF.